This T cell receptor beta chain is from a study of cytomegalovirus exposure and HLA in healthy donors. Everyone who donated was a healthy bone marrow donor. As regards this clone: Its antigen is still unknown.

Both 60 Vbeta primers and 13 Jbeta primers went into the PCR. Profiling relied on immunoSEQ multiplex PCR, and the TCRdb table lists in-frame clones only, not all of them. The repertoire holds 130,000 or so clones, with less than 80% as singletons. Study-wide results and limits: Analyses of presence and absence presupposed an approximately uniform sequencing depth across donors.

The CDR3 has 11 amino acids. Trimming took 5 bases from V and 4 from J, leaving 4 bases between them. Germline V gene data show CDR1 as LNHDA and CDR2 as SQIVND (reference sequence). Source material: PBMCs. This clonotype originated in a female donor in good health and CMV-seropositive. The V call is TRBV19, the J call TRBJ2-3; no definite D call. This CDR3 reads CASSQADTQYF. The CDR3 nucleotides read TGTGCCAGTAGTCAGGCAGATACGCAGTATTTT.